What follows are 5 T cell receptor beta chains derived from one specimen sequenced in a study of OX40 agonist ivuxolimab in advanced cancers. Sequenced by immunoSEQ multiplex PCR; TCRdb stores in-frame clones only, minus some. The sample holds roughly 80,000 clones, around 84% seen once. Sequences were derived from CD4+ or CD8+ T cells sorted from blood, sampled in a trial of the OX40 agonist ivuxolimab. The receptors originated from an adult with an advanced solid tumor such as melanoma, head and neck, liver or kidney cancer.

The chain couples TRBV19 to TRBJ1-6, with unresolved D. V lost 3 bases to trimming and J lost 7 bases, with 16 bases between them. The CDR3 extends over 16 amino acids. Germline V gives CDR1 LNHDA, CDR2 SQIVND (reference sequence). The CDR3 bases are TGTGCCAGTAGTATTAGAACAGCCCTTGAAAATTCACCCCTCCACTTT. Its translation is CASSIRTALENSPLHF.

The chain recombines TRBV7-9 with TRBJ2-1, with 7 bases fitting TRBD1. Trimming cost V 5 bases and J 7 bases; bases outside gene matches: 14. The germline CDR1 and CDR2 sequences are SEHNR and FQNEAQ (reference sequence). The CDR3 is 16 residues long. This CDR3 is CASSPLPTTGRNEQFF. The CDR3, as DNA: TGTGCCAGCAGCCCTCTCCCTACGACAGGGCGGAATGAGCAGTTCTTC.

This chain uses TRBV7-3 with TRBJ2-3; 8 bases align to TRBD1. The junction had 8 bases not matched to a gene; V was cut back by 5 bases and J by 1 base. The CDR3 is 16 amino acids. Per germline, CDR1 SGHTA and CDR2 FQGTGA. CDR3 amino acids: CASSLQPGGGTDTQYF. The DNA of the CDR3 is TGTGCCAGCAGCCTTCAGCCAGGGGGCGGCACAGATACGCAGTATTTT.

This clone was seen a single time. The V call is TRBV9, the J call TRBJ2-2; D gene ambiguous. Germline V lookup: CDR1 SGDLS, CDR2 YYNGEE. V was pared by 4 bases and J by 6 bases, with 7 bases between. The CDR3 is made up of 12 amino acids. CDR3 nucleotides: TGTGCCAGCAGCAAAGAGGCCGGGGAGCTGTTTTTT. It encodes CASSKEAGELFF.

The chain carries TRBV18 and TRBJ2-3; 7 positions agree with TRBD1. CDR1 is KGHSH, CDR2 LQKENI, per germline. This CDR3 contains 16 residues. J gave up 3 bases and V 3 bases, and 9 bases lay outside the gene matches. This chain's CDR3 is CASSPSRGPGTDTQYF. DNA for the CDR3: TGTGCCAGCTCACCTTCTAGGGGGCCCGGGACAGATACGCAGTATTTT.